The present T cell receptor beta chain was sequenced within a study of blood T cell repertoires in COVID-19. Study-level information: COVID-19 samples collected from the United States, Italy and Spain covered acute and convalescent phases.

This CDR3 contains 16 residues. Germline-derived CDR1 and CDR2 are LNHDA and SQIVND (reference sequence). The V end lost 0 bases, the J end lost 0 bases, and 11 bases lay between the germline ends. Authors' data handling: Counts of nucleated cells, estimated from reference gene primer amplification, were obtained. Using immunoSEQ multiplex PCR, the repertoire was profiled, and TCRdb retains in-frame clones only, with some absent. Clone size and V and J calls were adopted from that table, with D and trimming inferred from the DNA. The repertoire includes roughly 43,000 clones, about 88% of them detected once, and 4.8% sits in the top ten.

V usage is TRBV19 and J usage is TRBJ1-1; no clear D. This clonotype originated in a human donor in a cohort sampled during active COVID-19. The source material was peripheral blood. CDR3 residues: CASSIEHRNMNTEAFF. DNA for the CDR3: TGTGCCAGTAGTATAGAACACAGAAACATGAACACTGAAGCTTTCTTT.